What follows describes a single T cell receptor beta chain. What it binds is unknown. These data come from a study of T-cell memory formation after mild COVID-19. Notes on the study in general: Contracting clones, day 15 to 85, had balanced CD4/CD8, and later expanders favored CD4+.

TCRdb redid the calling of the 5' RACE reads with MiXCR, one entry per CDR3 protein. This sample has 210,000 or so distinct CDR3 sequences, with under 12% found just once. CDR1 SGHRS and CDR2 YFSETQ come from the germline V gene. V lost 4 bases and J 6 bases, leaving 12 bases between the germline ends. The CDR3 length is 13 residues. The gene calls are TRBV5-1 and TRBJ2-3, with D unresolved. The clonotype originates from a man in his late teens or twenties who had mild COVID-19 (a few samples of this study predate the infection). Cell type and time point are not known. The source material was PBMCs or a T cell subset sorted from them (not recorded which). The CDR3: CASSILDRDTQYF. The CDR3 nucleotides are TGCGCCAGCAGCATCTTGGACCGGGATACGCAGTATTTT. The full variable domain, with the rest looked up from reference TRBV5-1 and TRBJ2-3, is KAGVTQTPRYLIKTRGQQVTLSCSPISGHRSVSWYQQTPGQGLQFLFEYFSETQRNKGNFPGRFSGRQFSNSRSEMNVSTLELGDSALYLCASSILDRDTQYFGPGTRLTVL.